This is a list of T cell receptor beta chains from one sample in a study of cytomegalovirus exposure and HLA in healthy donors. The table came from immunoSEQ multiplex PCR; TCRdb's copy has only in-frame clones and leaves some out. The sample records approximately 82,000 clones, around 62% being singletons. What was sequenced was PBMCs. The receptors come from a woman younger than 45 in good health and CMV-seropositive. Both conserved end residues are part of each CDR3. The D gene is left open where the match is weak. The size field is filled for only some rows; it gives once, few, many or a size class.

v_gene	j_gene	abundance	d_gene	CDR3aa	CDR3nt
TRBV14	TRBJ1-6	-	-	CASSQQQYSPLHF	TGTGCCAGCAGCCAGCAACAGTATTCACCCCTCCACTTT
TRBV5-1	TRBJ2-2	-	-	CASSLKGQGGSTGELFF	TGCGCCAGCAGCTTGAAGGGGCAGGGAGGATCCACCGGGGAGCTGTTTTTT
TRBV7-9	TRBJ2-3	-	TRBD1	CASSLGQGESTDTQYF	TGTGCCAGCAGCTTAGGACAGGGGGAAAGCACAGATACGCAGTATTTT
TRBV5-1	TRBJ1-4	-	-	CASSLYGAGEKLFF	TGCGCCAGCAGCTTATACGGAGCGGGTGAAAAACTGTTTTTT
TRBV6-5	TRBJ1-2	-	-	CASTPGAGGEGYTF	TGTGCCAGCACCCCGGGGGCGGGGGGAGAGGGCTACACCTTC
TRBV19	TRBJ2-3	-	TRBD2	CASKLAGGRDTQYF	TGTGCCAGTAAACTAGCGGGGGGGCGAGATACGCAGTATTTT
TRBV2	TRBJ1-6	few	-	CASRSGENYNSPLHF	TGTGCCAGCAGATCAGGGGAGAACTATAATTCACCCCTCCACTTT
TRBV4-2	TRBJ1-2	few	-	CASSQDSLLGGGGYTF	TGTGCCAGCAGCCAAGATAGCTTATTGGGCGGGGGTGGCTACACCTTC
TRBV19	TRBJ1-2	-	-	CASSPWQGSGYGYTF	TGTGCCAGTAGTCCTTGGCAGGGGAGTGGCTATGGCTACACCTTC
TRBV5-1	TRBJ2-7	-	-	CASSSGRGYEQYF	TGCGCCAGCAGCTCCGGACGGGGATACGAGCAGTACTTC
TRBV7-2	TRBJ2-2	-	-	CALGGRANTGELFF	TGTGCCTTAGGAGGGCGCGCGAACACCGGGGAGCTGTTTTTT
TRBV13	TRBJ2-1	-	TRBD2	CASSSRLAGVYNEQFF	TGTGCCAGCAGCTCAAGACTAGCGGGGGTTTACAATGAGCAGTTCTTC
TRBV11-3	TRBJ2-3	-	TRBD1	CASGQGGQGTDTQYF	TGTGCCAGCGGGCAGGGGGGACAGGGAACAGATACGCAGTATTTT
TRBV18	TRBJ1-5	-	-	CASSPSANNQPQHF	TGTGCCAGCTCACCGAGTGCAAACAATCAGCCCCAGCATTTT
TRBV7-9	TRBJ1-4	-	TRBD1	CASSMPGQGSEKLFF	TGTGCCAGCAGCATGCCGGGACAGGGAAGTGAAAAACTGTTTTTT
TRBV5-4	TRBJ2-1	once	TRBD1	CASSLGGPGQGYNEQFF	TGTGCCAGCAGCTTGGGGGGACCAGGACAGGGCTACAATGAGCAGTTCTTC
TRBV7-9	TRBJ1-2	few	TRBD1	CASTPSQGARGGYTF	TGTGCCAGCACCCCGTCCCAGGGGGCCAGGGGCGGCTACACCTTC
TRBV7-9	TRBJ1-1	-	-	CASSLIAGRAEAFF	TGTGCCAGCAGCTTAATCGCAGGGAGGGCTGAAGCTTTCTTT
TRBV19	TRBJ1-5	-	-	CASNPQSAGFNQPQHF	TGTGCCAGTAACCCTCAGAGTGCGGGTTTCAATCAGCCCCAGCATTTT
TRBV19	TRBJ2-2	-	-	CASSIGPGKPGELFF	TGTGCCAGTAGTATAGGCCCAGGGAAGCCCGGGGAGCTGTTTTTT
TRBV7-2	TRBJ2-7	-	-	CASSFSVEQYF	TGTGCCAGCAGCTTTTCCGTCGAGCAGTACTTC
TRBV27	TRBJ2-3	-	-	CASSPTWLRFSTDTQYF	TGTGCCAGCAGCCCCACCTGGCTCCGTTTTAGCACAGATACGCAGTATTTT
TRBV4-1	TRBJ1-5	-	-	CASSQGIGGALSNQPQHF	TGCGCCAGCAGCCAAGGCATCGGGGGGGCCCTTAGCAATCAGCCCCAGCATTTT
TRBV5-5	TRBJ2-1	few	-	CASSLGPETRWQFF	TGTGCCAGCAGCTTGGGGCCAGAGACTAGATGGCAGTTCTTC
TRBV7-7	TRBJ2-2	-	-	CASSLTGMSGGELFF	TGTGCCAGCAGCTTAACGGGGATGAGTGGCGGGGAGCTGTTTTTT
TRBV2	TRBJ2-3	-	-	CASSDLATTSTDTQYF	TGTGCCAGCAGCGACCTAGCGACCACTAGCACAGATACGCAGTATTTT
TRBV5-1	TRBJ1-4	-	-	CASSPGITNEKLFF	TGCGCCAGCAGCCCAGGGATTACTAATGAAAAACTGTTTTTT
TRBV6-5	TRBJ1-5	-	-	CASRVDSHQPQHF	TGTGCCAGCAGGGTGGACAGCCATCAGCCCCAGCATTTT
TRBV7-8	TRBJ1-2	few	-	CASTKTEGRDGYTF	TGTGCCAGCACCAAAACGGAGGGACGGGATGGCTACACCTTC
TRBV13	TRBJ1-2	-	TRBD1	CASRETGVSYGYTF	TGTGCCAGCAGGGAAACAGGGGTTTCCTATGGCTACACCTTC
TRBV19	TRBJ1-1	-	-	CASRAGLTEAFF	TGTGCCAGTAGGGCAGGGTTGACTGAAGCTTTCTTT
TRBV15	TRBJ1-3	few	TRBD1	CATSRGTGGTSGNTIYF	TGTGCCACCAGCAGAGGGACAGGGGGTACCTCTGGAAACACCATATATTTT
TRBV5-4	TRBJ1-6	-	-	CASSPAGPNSPLHF	TGTGCCAGCAGCCCGGCGGGGCCCAATTCACCCCTCCACTTT
TRBV5-1	TRBJ2-5	-	TRBD2	CASSFSPSGDETQYF	TGCGCCAGCAGCTTTTCTCCTAGCGGGGACGAGACCCAGTACTTC
TRBV11-2	TRBJ1-3	-	-	CASSPAQGGNTIYF	TGTGCCAGCAGCCCGGCGCAGGGTGGAAACACCATATATTTT
TRBV27	TRBJ2-7	-	-	CASSSNRESEQYF	TGTGCCAGCAGTTCCAACAGGGAAAGTGAGCAGTACTTC
TRBV28	TRBJ1-2	-	-	CASSPWASLDGYTF	TGTGCCAGCAGTCCCTGGGCCAGCCTCGATGGCTACACCTTC